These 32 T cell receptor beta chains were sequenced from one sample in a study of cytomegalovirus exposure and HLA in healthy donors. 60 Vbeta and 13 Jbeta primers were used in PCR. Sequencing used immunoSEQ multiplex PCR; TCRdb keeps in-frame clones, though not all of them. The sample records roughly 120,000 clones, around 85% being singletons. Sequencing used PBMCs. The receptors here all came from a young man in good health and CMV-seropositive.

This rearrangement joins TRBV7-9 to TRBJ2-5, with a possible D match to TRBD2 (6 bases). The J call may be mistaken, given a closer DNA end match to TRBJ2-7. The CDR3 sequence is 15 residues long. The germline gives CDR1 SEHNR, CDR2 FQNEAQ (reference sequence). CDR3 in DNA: TGTGCCAGCAGCCCCCCCCGGCTAGCGTCCTACGAGCAGTACTTC. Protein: CASSPPRLASYEQYF.

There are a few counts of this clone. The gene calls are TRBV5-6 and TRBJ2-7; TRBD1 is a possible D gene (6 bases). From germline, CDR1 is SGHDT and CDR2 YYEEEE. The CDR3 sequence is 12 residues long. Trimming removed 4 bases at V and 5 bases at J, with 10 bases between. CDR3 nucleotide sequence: TGTGCCAGCAGCCTGACAGGAAACGAGCAGTACTTC. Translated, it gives CASSLTGNEQYF. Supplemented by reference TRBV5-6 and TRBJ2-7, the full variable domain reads DAGVTQSPTHLIKTRGQQVTLRCSPKSGHDTVSWYQQALGQGPQFIFQYYEEEERQRGNFPDRFSGHQFPNYSSELNVNALLLGDSALYLCASSLTGNEQYFGPGTRLTVT.

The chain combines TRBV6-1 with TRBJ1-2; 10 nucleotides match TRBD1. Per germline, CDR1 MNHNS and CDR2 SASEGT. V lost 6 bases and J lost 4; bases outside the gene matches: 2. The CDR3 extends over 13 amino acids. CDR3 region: CASRTGGGYGYTF. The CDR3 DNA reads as TGTGCCAGCAGGACAGGGGGCGGCTATGGCTACACCTTC.

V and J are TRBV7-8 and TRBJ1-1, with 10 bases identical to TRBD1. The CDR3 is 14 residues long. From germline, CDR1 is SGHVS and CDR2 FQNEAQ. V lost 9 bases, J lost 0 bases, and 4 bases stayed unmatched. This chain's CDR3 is CASKTGGMNTEAFF. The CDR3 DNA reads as TGTGCCAGTAAGACAGGGGGCATGAACACTGAAGCTTTCTTT.

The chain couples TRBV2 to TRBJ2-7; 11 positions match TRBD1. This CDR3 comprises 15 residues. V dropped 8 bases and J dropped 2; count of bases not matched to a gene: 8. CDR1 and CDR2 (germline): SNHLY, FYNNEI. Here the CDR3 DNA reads TGTGCCAGCGCTGTCGGGACAGGGGGGGCCTACGAGCAGTACTTC. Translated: CASAVGTGGAYEQYF.

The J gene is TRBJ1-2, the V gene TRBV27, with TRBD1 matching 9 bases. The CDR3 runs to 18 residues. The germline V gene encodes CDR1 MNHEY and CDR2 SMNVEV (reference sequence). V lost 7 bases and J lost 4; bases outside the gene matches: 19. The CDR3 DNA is TGTGCCAGCAACCTTTCGGGGGAACAGGGGGCAGTAATCTATGGCTACACCTTC. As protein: CASNLSGEQGAVIYGYTF.

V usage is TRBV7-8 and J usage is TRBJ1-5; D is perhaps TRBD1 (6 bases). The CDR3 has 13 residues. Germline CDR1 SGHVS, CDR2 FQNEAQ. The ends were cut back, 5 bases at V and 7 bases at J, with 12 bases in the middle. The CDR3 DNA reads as TGTGCCAGCAGCAATAACAGGGACCAGCCCCAGCATTTT. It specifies CASSNNRDQPQHF.

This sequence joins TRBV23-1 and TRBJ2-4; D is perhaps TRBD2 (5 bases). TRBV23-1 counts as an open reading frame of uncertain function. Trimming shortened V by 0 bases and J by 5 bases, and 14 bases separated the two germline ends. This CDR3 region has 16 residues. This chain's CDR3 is CASSQSCQAGENIQYF. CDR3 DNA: TGCGCCAGCAGTCAATCGTGCCAGGCCGGGGAAAACATTCAGTACTTC.

CDR3: CASSSRGLTEAFF. The CDR3 region has the DNA TGTGCCAGCAGCTCCAGGGGGCTTACTGAAGCTTTCTTT. The gene calls are TRBV7-9 and TRBJ1-1; 8 bases line up with TRBD1. V shed 4 bases and J 5 bases; nucleotides not matched to a gene: 3. Germline V gives CDR1 SEHNR, CDR2 FQNEAQ (reference sequence). This CDR3 spans 13 amino acids.

In DNA, the CDR3 is TGTGCCAGCAGCACCTGGACAGGGGGAGGAACTGAAGCTTTCTTT. Its translation is CASSTWTGGGTEAFF. The chain joins TRBV7-2 to TRBJ1-1; TRBD1 matches at 10 bases. Losses at the gene ends were 5 bases for V and 5 bases for J; bases not matched to a gene: 8. CDR3 length: 15 amino acids. Germline CDR1 is SGHTA and CDR2 is FQGNSA.

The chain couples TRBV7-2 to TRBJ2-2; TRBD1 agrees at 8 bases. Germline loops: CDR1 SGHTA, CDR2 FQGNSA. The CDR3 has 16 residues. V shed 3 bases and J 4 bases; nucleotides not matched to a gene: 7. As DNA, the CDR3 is TGTGCCAGCAGCTTGCGCAGGGGGCCTAGCACCGGGGAGCTGTTTTTT. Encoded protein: CASSLRRGPSTGELFF.

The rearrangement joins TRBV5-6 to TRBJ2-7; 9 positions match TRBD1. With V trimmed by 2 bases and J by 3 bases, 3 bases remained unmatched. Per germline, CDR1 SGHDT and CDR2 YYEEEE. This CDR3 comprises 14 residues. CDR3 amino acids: CASSFGTGNYEQYF. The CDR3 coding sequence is TGTGCCAGCAGCTTCGGGACAGGGAACTACGAGCAGTACTTC.

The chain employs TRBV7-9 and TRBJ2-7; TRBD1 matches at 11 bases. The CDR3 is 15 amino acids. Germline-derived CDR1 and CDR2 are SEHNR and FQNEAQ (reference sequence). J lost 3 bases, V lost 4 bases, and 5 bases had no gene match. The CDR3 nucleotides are TGTGCCAGCAGCTCGGACAGGGGGCTTTACTACGAGCAGTACTTC. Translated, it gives CASSSDRGLYYEQYF.

The CDR3 nucleotides read TGTGCCAGCAGACCGGGACTAGCGGGGTCCTACGAGCAGTACTTC. Amino acids: CASRPGLAGSYEQYF. The chain combines TRBV2 with TRBJ2-7, with 13 bases matching TRBD2. V was clipped by 6 bases and J by 1 base; unmatched bases: 3. CDR1 SNHLY and CDR2 FYNNEI come from the germline V gene. The CDR3 runs 15 residues.

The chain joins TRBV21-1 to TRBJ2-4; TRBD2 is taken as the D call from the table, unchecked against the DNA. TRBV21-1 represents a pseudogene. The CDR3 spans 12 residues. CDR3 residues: CASSSRKEAQYF. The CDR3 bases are TGTGCCAGCAGCAGCCGAAAGGAGGCCCAGTACTTC.

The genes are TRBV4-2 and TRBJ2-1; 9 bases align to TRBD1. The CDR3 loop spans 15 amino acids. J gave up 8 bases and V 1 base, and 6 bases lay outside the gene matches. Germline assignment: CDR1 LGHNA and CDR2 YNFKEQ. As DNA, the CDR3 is TGTGCCAGCAGCCAAGTACCGGGGACAGGGTATGAGCAGTTCTTC. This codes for CASSQVPGTGYEQFF.

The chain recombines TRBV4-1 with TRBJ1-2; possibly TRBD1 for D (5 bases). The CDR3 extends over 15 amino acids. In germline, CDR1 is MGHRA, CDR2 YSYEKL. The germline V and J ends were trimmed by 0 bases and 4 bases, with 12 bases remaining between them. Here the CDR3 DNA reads TGCGCCAGCAGCCAAGAGAGACAGAAAGGCTATGGCTACACCTTC. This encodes CASSQERQKGYGYTF.

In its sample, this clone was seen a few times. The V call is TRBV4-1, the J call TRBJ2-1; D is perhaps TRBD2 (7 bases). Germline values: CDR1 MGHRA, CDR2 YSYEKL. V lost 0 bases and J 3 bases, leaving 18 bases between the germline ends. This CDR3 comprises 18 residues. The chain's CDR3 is CASSQEIIGRGGYNEQFF. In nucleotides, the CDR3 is TGCGCCAGCAGCCAAGAAATCATAGGGAGGGGGGGCTACAATGAGCAGTTCTTC.

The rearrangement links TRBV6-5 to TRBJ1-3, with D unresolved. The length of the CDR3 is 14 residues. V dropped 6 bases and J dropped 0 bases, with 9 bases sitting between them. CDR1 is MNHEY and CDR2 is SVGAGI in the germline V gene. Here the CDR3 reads CASRIDTSGNTIYF. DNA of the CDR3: TGTGCCAGCAGGATTGACACCTCTGGAAACACCATATATTTT.

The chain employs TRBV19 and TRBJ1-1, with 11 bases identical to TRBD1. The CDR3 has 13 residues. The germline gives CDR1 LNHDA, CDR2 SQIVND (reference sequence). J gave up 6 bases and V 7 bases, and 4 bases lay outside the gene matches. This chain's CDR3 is CASTRDRGSEAFF. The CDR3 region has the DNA TGTGCCAGTACCCGGGACAGGGGGTCTGAAGCTTTCTTT.

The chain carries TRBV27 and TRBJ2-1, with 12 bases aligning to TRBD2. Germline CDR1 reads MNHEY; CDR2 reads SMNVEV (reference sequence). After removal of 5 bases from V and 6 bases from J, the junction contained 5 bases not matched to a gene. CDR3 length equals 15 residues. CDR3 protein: CASSPSTSGGNEQFF. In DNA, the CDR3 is TGTGCCAGCAGTCCTTCGACTAGCGGGGGCAATGAGCAGTTCTTC.

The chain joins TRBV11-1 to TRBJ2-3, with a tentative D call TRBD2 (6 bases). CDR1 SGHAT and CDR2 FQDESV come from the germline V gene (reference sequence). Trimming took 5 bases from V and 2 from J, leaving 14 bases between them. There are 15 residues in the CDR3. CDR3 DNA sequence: TGTGCCAGCAGCCCCGGGGGAATCTACACAGATACGCAGTATTTT. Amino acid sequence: CASSPGGIYTDTQYF. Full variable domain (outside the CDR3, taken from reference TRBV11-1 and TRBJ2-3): EAEVAQSPRYKITEKSQAVAFWCDPISGHATLYWYRQILGQGPELLVQFQDESVVDDSQLPKDRFSAERLKGVDSTLKIQPAELGDSAMYLCASSPGGIYTDTQYFGPGTRLTVL.

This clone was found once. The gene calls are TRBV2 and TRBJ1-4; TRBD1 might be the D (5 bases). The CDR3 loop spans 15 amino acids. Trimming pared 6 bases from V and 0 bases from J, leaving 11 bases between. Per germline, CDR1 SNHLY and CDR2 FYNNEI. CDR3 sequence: CASRDIFATNEKLFF. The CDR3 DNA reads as TGTGCCAGCAGGGACATATTTGCAACTAATGAAAAACTGTTTTTT.

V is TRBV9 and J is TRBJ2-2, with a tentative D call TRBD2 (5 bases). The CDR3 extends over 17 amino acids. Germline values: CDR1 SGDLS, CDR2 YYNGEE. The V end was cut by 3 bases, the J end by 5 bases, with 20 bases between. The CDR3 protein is CASSGAPPVTGTGELFF. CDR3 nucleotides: TGTGCCAGCAGCGGAGCCCCACCAGTGACGGGGACCGGGGAGCTGTTTTTT.

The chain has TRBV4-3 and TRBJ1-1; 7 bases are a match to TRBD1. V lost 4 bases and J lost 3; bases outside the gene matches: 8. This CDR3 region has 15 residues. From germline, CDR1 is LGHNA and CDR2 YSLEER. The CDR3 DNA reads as TGCGCCAGCAGCCCCAGCCGGGGACAGTACACTGAAGCTTTCTTT. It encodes CASSPSRGQYTEAFF.

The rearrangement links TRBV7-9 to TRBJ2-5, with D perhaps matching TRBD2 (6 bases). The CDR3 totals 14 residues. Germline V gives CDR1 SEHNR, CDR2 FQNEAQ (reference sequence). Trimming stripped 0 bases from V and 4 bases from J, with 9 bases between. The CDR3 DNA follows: TGTGCCAGCAGCTTAGCGCTGGGAGGAGAGACCCAGTACTTC. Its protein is CASSLALGGETQYF.

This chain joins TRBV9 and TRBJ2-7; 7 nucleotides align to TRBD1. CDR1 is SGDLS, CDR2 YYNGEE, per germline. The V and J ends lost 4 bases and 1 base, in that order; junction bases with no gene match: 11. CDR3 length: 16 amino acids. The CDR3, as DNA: TGTGCCAGCAGCCCACGACAGGGAATGGGATCCTACGAGCAGTACTTC. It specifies CASSPRQGMGSYEQYF.

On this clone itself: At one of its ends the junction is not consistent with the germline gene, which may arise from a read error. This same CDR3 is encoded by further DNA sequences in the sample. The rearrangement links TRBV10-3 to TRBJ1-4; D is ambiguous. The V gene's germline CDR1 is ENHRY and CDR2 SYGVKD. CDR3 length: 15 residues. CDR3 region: CAISESADRNEKLFF. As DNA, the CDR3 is TGTGCCATCAGTGAGTCTGCAGATCGTAATGAAAAATTGTTTTTT.

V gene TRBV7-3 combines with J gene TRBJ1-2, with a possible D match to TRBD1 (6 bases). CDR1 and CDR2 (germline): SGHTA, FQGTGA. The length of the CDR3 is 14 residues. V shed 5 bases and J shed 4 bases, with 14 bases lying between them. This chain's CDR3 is CASSANREGYGYTF. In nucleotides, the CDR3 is TGTGCCAGCAGCGCTAACAGGGAGGGCTATGGCTACACCTTC.

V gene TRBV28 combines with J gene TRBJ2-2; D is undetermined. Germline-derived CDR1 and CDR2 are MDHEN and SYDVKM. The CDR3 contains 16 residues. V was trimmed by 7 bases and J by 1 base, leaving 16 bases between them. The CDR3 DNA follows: TGTGCCAGCACCTCTCCCCCCACTTTGAACACCGGGGAGCTGTTTTTT. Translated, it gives CASTSPPTLNTGELFF.

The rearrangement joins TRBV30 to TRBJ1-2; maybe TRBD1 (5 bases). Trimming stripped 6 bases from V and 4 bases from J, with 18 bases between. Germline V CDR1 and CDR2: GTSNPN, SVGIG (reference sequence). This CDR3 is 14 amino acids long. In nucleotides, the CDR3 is TGTGCCTGCAAAAGTAGACAGTCCGGCTATGGCTACACCTTC. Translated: CACKSRQSGYGYTF.

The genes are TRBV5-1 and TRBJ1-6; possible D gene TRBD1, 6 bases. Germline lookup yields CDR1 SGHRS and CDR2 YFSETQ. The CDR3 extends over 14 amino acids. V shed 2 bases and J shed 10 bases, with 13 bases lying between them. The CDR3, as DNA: TGCGCCAGCAGCTTACAGGGACGTGAATCACCCCTCCACTTT. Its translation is CASSLQGRESPLHF.